These 31 T cell receptor beta chains were sequenced from one sample in a study of blood T cell repertoires in COVID-19. The protocol was immunoSEQ multiplex PCR, while the TCRdb copy is restricted to in-frame clones and leaves out a portion. The data contain around 74,000 clones, roughly 87% of them singletons. The sample was peripheral blood. These receptors were obtained from a man younger than 40 with acute or convalescent COVID-19.

The chain employs TRBV7-9 and TRBJ1-2; a possible D gene is TRBD1 (6 bases). Trimming stripped 5 bases from V and 8 bases from J, with 12 bases between. This CDR3 is 12 amino acids long. Germline-derived CDR1 and CDR2 are SEHNR and FQNEAQ (reference sequence). DNA of the CDR3: TGTGCCAGCAGCCGGACAGCAGAAGGCTACACCTTC. Protein product: CASSRTAEGYTF.

This sequence joins TRBV5-1 and TRBJ2-5, with D perhaps matching TRBD1 (5 bases). CDR1 and CDR2 (germline): SGHRS, YFSETQ. V lost 2 bases to trimming and J lost 5 bases, with 16 bases between them. This CDR3 has 15 residues. The CDR3 is CASSFLRGEWETQYF. The CDR3 bases are TGCGCCAGCAGCTTCCTAAGGGGCGAGTGGGAGACCCAGTACTTC.

This chain uses TRBV6-2 or TRBV6-3 with TRBJ2-1; the match to TRBD2 covers 8 bases. Germline lookup yields CDR1 MNHEY and CDR2 SVGEGT. The CDR3 covers 14 residues. V gave up 5 bases and J gave up 4 bases; unmatched junction bases: 4. The CDR3 DNA reads as TGTGCCAGCAGTGTACTAGCGGAGTACAATGAGCAGTTCTTC. As protein: CASSVLAEYNEQFF.

This rearrangement joins TRBV7-9 to TRBJ1-5; perhaps TRBD1 as D (6 bases). Germline loops: CDR1 SEHNR, CDR2 FQNEAQ (reference sequence). V was clipped by 5 bases and J by 5 bases, with 10 bases between them. The CDR3 is made up of 13 amino acids. This chain's CDR3 is CASSPSGDQPQHF. In nucleotides, the CDR3 is TGTGCCAGCAGCCCATCAGGGGATCAGCCCCAGCATTTT.

This chain uses TRBV18 with TRBJ2-7; D might be TRBD2 (6 bases). In germline, CDR1 is KGHSH, CDR2 LQKENI. V gave up 4 bases and J gave up 10 bases, with 20 bases separating them. The CDR3 covers 14 residues. This CDR3 reads CASSRFKTGAEQYF. CDR3 nucleotides: TGTGCCAGCTCACGCTTTAAGACGGGAGCGGAACAGTACTTC.

The rearrangement links TRBV4-3 to TRBJ2-2, with TRBD1 as a possible D gene (6 bases). Germline V lookup: CDR1 LGHNA, CDR2 YSLEER. The CDR3 totals 14 residues. Trimming cost V 5 bases and J 6 bases, with 13 bases left between them. CDR3: CASSSGAEAGELFF. Here the CDR3 DNA reads TGCGCCAGCAGCTCAGGGGCGGAGGCCGGGGAGCTGTTTTTT.

J is TRBJ2-7 and V is TRBV3-1 (or the pseudogene TRBV3-2); 11 nucleotides align to TRBD2. The germline V gene encodes CDR1 LGHDT and CDR2 YNNKEL (reference sequence). The CDR3 extends over 16 amino acids. With V trimmed by 1 base and J by 6 bases, 8 bases remained unmatched. The CDR3 reads CASSQAGLAGGREQYF. DNA of the CDR3: TGTGCCAGCAGCCAAGCCGGGCTAGCGGGAGGTCGCGAGCAGTACTTC.

The V and J genes are TRBV28 and TRBJ1-4; 7 positions match TRBD1. CDR1 and CDR2 from the germline V gene are MDHEN and SYDVKM. The CDR3 is 13 amino acids. The V gene end was trimmed by 3 bases and the J gene end by 7 bases; junction bases not matched to a gene: 2. The DNA of the CDR3 is TGTGCCAGCAGTTTGAGGGGGCGTGAAAAACTGTTTTTT. The encoded protein is CASSLRGREKLFF.

This chain joins TRBV11-2 and TRBJ2-1, with 7 bases lining up with TRBD1. The J segment lost 5 bases and the V segment lost 4 bases, leaving 2 bases of the junction unmatched. Germline V gene lookup returns CDR1 SGHAT and CDR2 FQNNGV. This CDR3 has 13 amino acids. The CDR3 sequence: CASSSDRHNEQFF. The CDR3 DNA reads TGTGCCAGCAGCTCGGACAGGCACAATGAGCAGTTCTTC. The variable domain in full, completed from reference TRBV11-2 and TRBJ2-1, reads EAGVAQSPRYKIIEKRQSVAFWCNPISGHATLYWYQQILGQGPKLLIQFQNNGVVDDSQLPKDRFSAERLKGVDSTLKIQPAKLEDSAVYLCASSSDRHNEQFFGPGTRLTVL.

V is TRBV20-1 and J is TRBJ2-1; 11 positions match TRBD2. V dropped 7 bases and J dropped 7; count of bases not matched to a gene: 0. The V gene's germline CDR1 is DFQATT and CDR2 SNEGSKA (reference sequence). The CDR3 contains 11 residues. The CDR3 is CSGLAGNEQFF. CDR3 bases: TGCAGTGGACTAGCGGGAAATGAGCAGTTCTTC.

This clone was observed a single time. This sequence joins TRBV24-1 and TRBJ2-2, with TRBD1 matching 11 bases. Trimming took 1 base from V and 5 from J; bases not matched to a gene: 5. Germline assignment: CDR1 KGHDR and CDR2 SFDVKD. CDR3 length: 17 residues. CDR3 sequence (DNA): TGTGCCACCAGTGATTTTGAAGGACAGGGGGCAACCGGGGAGCTGTTTTTT. Protein product: CATSDFEGQGATGELFF.

This clone was observed a single time. This rearrangement joins TRBV2 to TRBJ1-5, with D tentatively TRBD1 (6 bases). Looked up from germline, CDR1 is SNHLY and CDR2 is FYNNEI. Deletions cut 6 bases from V and 0 bases from J, with 12 bases between. The length of the CDR3 is 15 residues. CDR3 coding DNA: TGTGCCAGCAGGGACAGTCTAACTAGCAATCAGCCCCAGCATTTT. Its translation: CASRDSLTSNQPQHF.

This chain links TRBV12-3 or TRBV12-4 with TRBJ2-7; possible D gene TRBD1, 6 bases. CDR3 size: 12 residues. V dropped 3 bases and J dropped 6 bases, with 9 bases sitting between them. CDR3 nucleotide sequence: TGTGCCAGCAGTTTGCTGACAGGCGAGCAGTACTTC. Protein sequence: CASSLLTGEQYF.

The chain combines TRBV15 with TRBJ1-5; TRBD1 matches 11 bases. This CDR3 comprises 19 residues. Germline V gives CDR1 LNHNV, CDR2 YYDKDF (reference sequence). V shed 0 bases and J 6 bases; nucleotides not matched to a gene: 13. In DNA, the CDR3 is TGTGCCACCAGCAGAGATCGATTCGCGCGGGACAGGGGGGTTCAGCCCCAGCATTTT. It codes for CATSRDRFARDRGVQPQHF.

The V and J genes are TRBV5-8 and TRBJ1-1, with 8 bases fitting TRBD1. The J segment lost 4 bases and the V segment lost 1 base, leaving 0 bases of the junction unmatched. Germline CDR1 SGHTS, CDR2 YDEGEE. This CDR3 is 13 amino acids long. This CDR3 is CASSLTGGTEAFF. CDR3 DNA: TGTGCCAGCAGCTTGACAGGGGGCACTGAAGCTTTCTTT.

V gene TRBV28 combines with J gene TRBJ2-1, with 8 bases fitting TRBD1. Germline CDR1 MDHEN, CDR2 SYDVKM. The trim removed 4 bases at V and 2 bases at J, leaving 7 bases unmatched. CDR3 size: 16 residues. DNA of the CDR3: TGTGCCAGCAGTTCCCCCTCAGGGGGCCCCTACAATGAGCAGTTCTTC. Its translation: CASSSPSGGPYNEQFF.

V is TRBV3-1 (or the pseudogene TRBV3-2) and J is TRBJ2-7; D is possibly TRBD2 (5 bases). CDR1 and CDR2 from the germline V gene are LGHDT and YNNKEL (reference sequence). CDR3 length: 14 amino acids. Trimming took off 1 base at V and 5 bases at J, with 12 bases between the two ends. The CDR3 bases are TGTGCCAGCAGCCAAGCCTACGGGCGGGACGAGCAGTACTTC. This translates into CASSQAYGRDEQYF.

V is TRBV7-2 and J is TRBJ1-1, with 8 bases matching TRBD1. The CDR3 consists of 19 residues. Losses at the gene ends were 5 bases for V and 1 base for J; bases not matched to a gene: 18. The germline V gene has CDR1 SGHTA and CDR2 FQGNSA. In DNA, the CDR3 is TGTGCCAGCAGCCACTGGATCATTAGGGACAGGAGAGGGAACACTGAAGCTTTCTTT. It translates to CASSHWIIRDRRGNTEAFF.

The V gene is TRBV27, the J gene TRBJ2-1; the D is unclear. Trimming took 0 bases from V and 4 from J, leaving 4 bases between them. The CDR3 covers 13 residues. Germline values: CDR1 MNHEY, CDR2 SMNVEV (reference sequence). CDR3 amino acids: CASSLSEYNEQFF. CDR3 bases: TGTGCCAGCAGTTTATCGGAGTACAATGAGCAGTTCTTC.

This chain connects TRBV10-3 to TRBJ2-4; 7 bases line up with TRBD1. The trim removed 8 bases at V and 8 bases at J, leaving 6 bases unmatched. In germline, CDR1 is ENHRY, CDR2 SYGVKD. The CDR3 length is 12 residues. CDR3 protein: CAIGTAADIQYF. The CDR3 nucleotides are TGTGCCATCGGGACAGCTGCGGACATTCAGTACTTC.

This clone came up a few times. V gene TRBV28 combines with J gene TRBJ2-7; unclear D gene. Trimming took off 6 bases at V and 7 bases at J, with 10 bases between the two ends. The CDR3 contains 11 residues. Germline assignment: CDR1 MDHEN and CDR2 SYDVKM. The CDR3 is CASSHTKEQYF. The CDR3 DNA sequence: TGTGCCAGCAGCCACACGAAGGAGCAGTACTTC.

V is TRBV5-1 and J is TRBJ2-7, with 8 nucleotides matching TRBD1. CDR3 size: 17 residues. The germline gives CDR1 SGHRS, CDR2 YFSETQ. V was clipped by 8 bases and J by 3 bases; unmatched bases: 19. DNA for the CDR3: TGCGCCAGTAAAGCAACAGGGGGTATGGCGGGTGACTACGAGCAGTACTTC. Protein product: CASKATGGMAGDYEQYF.

This clone has more than one count but fewer than ten. This chain links TRBV21-1 with TRBJ1-6. TRBV21-1 is deemed a pseudogene. The CDR3 is made up of 12 amino acids. The CDR3 here is CASSKVSSPLHF. The CDR3 DNA is TGTGCCAGCAGCAAAGTTAGCTCACCCCTCCACTTT.

The chain has TRBV4-2 and TRBJ1-2; D is perhaps TRBD1 (5 bases). The germline V gene encodes CDR1 LGHNA and CDR2 YNFKEQ. The V gene lost 0 bases and the J gene lost 5 bases, with 13 bases spanning the gap. The CDR3 sequence is 15 residues long. Written as DNA, the CDR3 is TGTGCCAGCAGCCAAGATGAAACAGGAAAGTATGGCTACACCTTC. Amino acid sequence: CASSQDETGKYGYTF.

This clone was seen a few times. V gene TRBV9 combines with J gene TRBJ2-7, with 12 bases identical to TRBD2. Looked up from germline, CDR1 is SGDLS and CDR2 is YYNGEE. Losses at the gene ends were 3 bases for V and 7 bases for J; bases not matched to a gene: 8. The CDR3 consists of 15 residues. The CDR3 nucleotides read TGTGCCAGCAGCGCACCTAGCGGGAGGGCCTCTGAGCAGTACTTC. This gives the protein CASSAPSGRASEQYF.

The CDR3 coding sequence is TGTGCCAGCAGCATCACGGCGGGGGACACCGGGGAGCTGTTTTTT. This translates into CASSITAGDTGELFF. The V and J genes are TRBV13 and TRBJ2-2, with TRBD2 identical over 7 bases. V shed 5 bases and J 3 bases; nucleotides not matched to a gene: 6. Germline loops: CDR1 PRHDT, CDR2 FYEKMQ (reference sequence). This CDR3 is 15 amino acids long.

This clone appeared once. The chain couples TRBV15 to TRBJ1-2; TRBD1 might be the D (6 bases). Germline V gene data show CDR1 as LNHNV and CDR2 as YYDKDF (reference sequence). Deletions cut 4 bases from V and 4 bases from J, with 13 bases between. This CDR3 has 14 residues. CDR3 in amino acids: CATSKGDPGYGYTF. CDR3 nucleotides: TGTGCCACCAGCAAGGGGGATCCCGGCTATGGCTACACCTTC.

V usage is TRBV12-3 or TRBV12-4 and J usage is TRBJ2-1; 7 bases are a match to TRBD2. The CDR3 has 13 amino acids. The V gene end was trimmed by 6 bases and the J gene end by 6 bases; junction bases not matched to a gene: 5. The CDR3, as DNA: TGTGCCAGCAGCTGGACTAGTATCAATGAGCAGTTCTTC. It codes for CASSWTSINEQFF.

The J gene is TRBJ2-5, the V gene TRBV15, with 10 nucleotides matching TRBD2. Trimming at V came to 7 bases and at J to 4 bases, leaving 18 bases not matched to a gene. Germline V gene lookup returns CDR1 LNHNV and CDR2 YYDKDF (reference sequence). The CDR3 sequence is 18 residues long. The CDR3 DNA follows: TGTGCCACCACCGACCCAACTAGGACTCTAGCGGGAGCAGAGACCCAGTACTTC. It codes for CATTDPTRTLAGAETQYF.

This clone was counted once. CDR3: CASSPIPIDSRHGYTF. The CDR3 DNA reads TGTGCCAGCAGCCCCATACCAATAGACAGTCGGCATGGCTACACCTTC. The chain employs TRBV7-2 and TRBJ1-2; TRBD1 might be the D (5 bases). Germline V gives CDR1 SGHTA, CDR2 FQGNSA. The V and J ends lost 5 bases and 6 bases respectively, with 22 bases between them. CDR3 length equals 16 residues.

This clone showed up just once. One end of the junction is discordant with germline, which a read error may explain. The chain carries TRBV7-7 and TRBJ2-2; D uncertain. This CDR3 comprises 13 residues. Germline V gene sequence: CDR1 SSHAT, CDR2 FNYEAQ (reference sequence). DNA of the CDR3: TGTGCTAGCAGCCTGCTAGGTACCGGGGAGCTGTTTTTT. Residues: CASSLLGTGELFF.